This T cell receptor beta chain was sequenced for a study of CD8+ T cells in alopecia areata. Extracted RNA was reverse transcribed into cDNA, the sequencing template. Using immunoSEQ multiplex PCR, the repertoire was profiled, and TCRdb retains in-frame clones only, with some absent. The sample gives approximately 160,000 clones, around three fifths of which show up once; approximately 15% is in the top ten. This CDR3 spans 14 amino acids. With 4 bases clipped from V and 8 bases from J, the junction kept 7 bases outside the gene matches. CDR1 and CDR2 from the germline V gene are GTSNPN and SVGIG (reference sequence). As to treatment: oral pan-JAK inhibitor, 5-10 mg twice daily.

The sequencing here drew on CD4+ T cells sorted from blood, taken at week 24, from a patient treated with tofacitinib. The J gene is TRBJ2-1, the V gene TRBV30; TRBD2 agrees at 11 bases. The receptor was isolated from a human donor with alopecia areata. The CDR3 sequence: CAWNLAGGPDEQFF. For the CDR3, the DNA is TGTGCCTGGAACTTAGCGGGGGGGCCGGATGAGCAGTTCTTC.